Following are 26 T cell receptor beta chains from one sample sequenced in a study of human CD8 memory T cell subsets. UMI-labeled 5' RACE was used, and it produced the TCR beta libraries. TCRdb re-analyzed the 5' RACE reads; it lists each CDR3 protein once, without DNA. Its listing shows over 10,000 distinct CDR3 sequences. The source material was CD8+ T cells from PBMCs. The receptor set was obtained from a human donor in good health.

This chain uses TRBV2 with TRBJ2-7; TCRdb outputs TRBD1, but without DNA this stays unchecked. The CDR3 length is 12 residues. Germline CDR1 SNHLY, CDR2 FYNNEI. CDR3 sequence reads: CASRNHRDEQYF.

The chain employs TRBV7-9 and TRBJ2-7; the TCRdb call, TRBD1, lacks DNA for checking. The CDR3 has 14 residues. Germline assignment: CDR1 SEHNR and CDR2 FQNEAQ (reference sequence). The CDR3 sequence is CASSPRDRHYEQYF.

The chain has TRBV9 and TRBJ1-1. Germline V gives CDR1 SGDLS, CDR2 YYNGEE. This CDR3 region has 15 residues. The CDR3 region is CASSVTGRMNTEAFF.

The genes are TRBV6-2 or TRBV6-3 and TRBJ2-1; TCRdb returns TRBD2, unconfirmable since there is no DNA. In germline, CDR1 is MNHEY, CDR2 SVGEGT. The length of the CDR3 is 13 residues. CDR3: CASGVAAFNEQFF.

The chain employs TRBV7-2 and TRBJ2-3; TCRdb returns TRBD1, unconfirmable since there is no DNA. The CDR3 has 15 amino acids. Germline CDR1 reads SGHTA; CDR2 reads FQGNSA. The CDR3 loop is CASSPPTGSYDTQYF.

The CDR3 spells CASSLRVAHNQPQHF. The chain is built from TRBV7-2 and TRBJ1-5; the D call from TCRdb, TRBD1, cannot be confirmed without DNA. In germline, CDR1 is SGHTA, CDR2 FQGNSA. The CDR3 runs 15 residues.

The genes are TRBV7-2 and TRBJ2-1; TCRdb gives TRBD1 as the D gene, but with no DNA this cannot be confirmed. This CDR3 contains 14 residues. Looked up from germline, CDR1 is SGHTA and CDR2 is FQGNSA. CDR3 amino acids: CASSLVPGLNEQFF.

Frequency places this clonotype as medium-sized. The V gene is TRBV6-1, the J gene TRBJ2-5; TCRdb indicates TRBD2, and absent DNA this call remains unverified. CDR1 is MNHNS, CDR2 SASEGT, per germline. The length of the CDR3 is 17 residues. The CDR3 loop is CASSEALAGGPYETQYF.

This clonotype shows up as medium-sized by frequency. The chain links TRBV7-2 to TRBJ2-7. CDR3 length equals 13 residues. Germline-derived CDR1 and CDR2 are SGHTA and FQGNSA. The CDR3 sequence is CASSSGVSYEQYF.

The chain uses TRBV20-1 and TRBJ2-3; the D call from TCRdb, TRBD2, cannot be confirmed without DNA. Germline V gives CDR1 DFQATT, CDR2 SNEGSKA (reference sequence). The CDR3 length is 12 residues. The CDR3 sequence: CSGRGVTDTQYF.

This chain links TRBV28 with TRBJ2-5; with no DNA, the TCRdb D assignment of TRBD2 cannot be verified. The CDR3 runs to 19 residues. In germline, CDR1 is MDHEN, CDR2 SYDVKM. The CDR3 sequence: CASSLFGTSGRWGQETQYF.

The CDR3 sequence is CASSGGLTSGRPETQYF. V usage is TRBV2 and J usage is TRBJ2-5; TCRdb indicates TRBD2, and absent DNA this call remains unverified. The germline gives CDR1 SNHLY, CDR2 FYNNEI. This CDR3 contains 17 residues.

This clonotype ranks as medium-sized in terms of frequency. The chain combines TRBV5-5 with TRBJ1-2; TCRdb selects TRBD1, and the lack of DNA leaves this call unchecked. The CDR3 loop spans 15 amino acids. Germline CDR1 reads SGHKS; CDR2 reads YYEKEE (reference sequence). The CDR3 protein is CASSFAPGSNYGYTF. Together with reference TRBV5-5 and TRBJ1-2, the CDR3 gives the full variable domain: DAGVTQSPTHLIKTRGQQVTLRCSPISGHKSVSWYQQVLGQGPQFIFQYYEKEERGRGNFPDRFSARQFPNYSSELNVNALLLGDSALYLCASSFAPGSNYGYTFGSGTRLTVV.

The V and J genes are TRBV4-1 and TRBJ1-2; the D gene TCRdb calls, TRBD1, cannot be checked with no DNA. CDR1 MGHRA and CDR2 YSYEKL come from the germline V gene. There are 16 residues in the CDR3. CDR3 in amino acids: CASSPGQGAPGYGYTF.

V and J are TRBV6-5 and TRBJ2-7; the D gene TCRdb calls, TRBD1, cannot be checked with no DNA. The germline gives CDR1 MNHEY, CDR2 SVGAGI. This CDR3 comprises 15 residues. This chain's CDR3 is CASTNLPRNPYEQYF.

This rearrangement joins TRBV6-2 or TRBV6-3 to TRBJ2-5; lacking DNA, the TRBD1 call made by TCRdb goes unchecked. This CDR3 region has 15 residues. Germline-derived CDR1 and CDR2 are MNHEY and SVGEGT. The CDR3 spells CASSIPGTGGETQYF.

The gene calls are TRBV29-1 and TRBJ2-5. Germline V gene data show CDR1 as SQVTM and CDR2 as ANQGSEA. The CDR3 runs 12 residues. CDR3 loop: CSVEGYEETQYF.

The chain joins TRBV7-2 to TRBJ2-7; with no DNA, the TCRdb D assignment of TRBD2 cannot be verified. The CDR3 extends over 15 amino acids. Germline-derived CDR1 and CDR2 are SGHTA and FQGNSA. CDR3 region: CASSFSGLAQYEQYF.

V gene TRBV4-1 combines with J gene TRBJ2-7; absent DNA, TCRdb's TRBD1 call cannot be checked. The CDR3 sequence is 15 residues long. Germline CDR1 MGHRA, CDR2 YSYEKL. The CDR3 region is CASSQDPGQGREQYF.

This clonotype is identified as medium-sized from frequency. V is TRBV7-9 and J is TRBJ1-2; TCRdb's D call, TRBD1, is unchecked because there is no DNA. CDR1 SEHNR and CDR2 FQNEAQ come from the germline V gene (reference sequence). The CDR3 totals 13 residues. CDR3: CASSFVTDDGYTF. Filled out from reference TRBV7-9 and TRBJ1-2, the complete variable domain reads DTGVSQNPRHKITKRGQNVTFRCDPISEHNRLYWYRQTLGQGPEFLTYFQNEAQLEKSRLLSDRFSAERPKGSFSTLEIQRTEQGDSAMYLCASSFVTDDGYTFGSGTRLTVV.

According to its frequency, this clonotype is medium-sized (0.01 to 0.1%). V usage is TRBV27 and J usage is TRBJ1-1. Looked up from germline, CDR1 is MNHEY and CDR2 is SMNVEV (reference sequence). There are 14 residues in the CDR3. CDR3 region: CASSNPPANTEAFF.

CDR3 protein: CASSNLPGGAETQYF. The chain recombines TRBV19 with TRBJ2-5; checking the TCRdb D call of TRBD2 is not possible without DNA. Germline V gives CDR1 LNHDA, CDR2 SQIVND (reference sequence). The CDR3 runs 15 residues.

This chain connects TRBV29-1 to TRBJ2-5; TCRdb lists TRBD1, though no DNA is available to test this call. In germline, CDR1 is SQVTM, CDR2 ANQGSEA. This CDR3 contains 14 residues. The CDR3 sequence: CSSWRDSPQETQYF.

The V and J genes are TRBV15 and TRBJ2-2. This CDR3 has 13 amino acids. Germline CDR1 LNHNV, CDR2 YYDKDF (reference sequence). CDR3: CATSQSGTGELFF.

The chain has TRBV19 and TRBJ2-1; the D call from TCRdb, TRBD2, cannot be confirmed without DNA. This CDR3 is 14 amino acids long. Looked up from germline, CDR1 is LNHDA and CDR2 is SQIVND (reference sequence). CDR3: CASSLTSGYNEQFF.

The CDR3 sequence: CASRFGTARNTEAFF. The chain joins TRBV6-2 or TRBV6-3 to TRBJ1-1; there is no DNA to check the TCRdb D call of TRBD1. In germline, CDR1 is MNHEY, CDR2 SVGEGT. The CDR3 contains 15 residues.